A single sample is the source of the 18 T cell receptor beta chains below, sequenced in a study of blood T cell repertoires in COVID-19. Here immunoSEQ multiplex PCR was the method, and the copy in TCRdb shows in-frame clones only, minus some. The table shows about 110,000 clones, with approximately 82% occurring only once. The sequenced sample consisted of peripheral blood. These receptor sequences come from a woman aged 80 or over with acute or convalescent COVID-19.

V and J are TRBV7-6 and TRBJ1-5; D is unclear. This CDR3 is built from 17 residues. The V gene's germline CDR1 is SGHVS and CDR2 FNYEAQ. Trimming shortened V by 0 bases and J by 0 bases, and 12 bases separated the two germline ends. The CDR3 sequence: CASSLAPVAYSNQPQHF. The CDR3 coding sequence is TGTGCCAGCAGCTTAGCACCGGTAGCTTATAGCAATCAGCCCCAGCATTTT. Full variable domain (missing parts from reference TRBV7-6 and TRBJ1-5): GAGVSQSPRYKVTKRGQDVALRCDPISGHVSLYWYRQALGQGPEFLTYFNYEAQQDKSGLPNDRFSAERPEGSISTLTIQRTEQRDSAMYRCASSLAPVAYSNQPQHFGDGTRLSIL.

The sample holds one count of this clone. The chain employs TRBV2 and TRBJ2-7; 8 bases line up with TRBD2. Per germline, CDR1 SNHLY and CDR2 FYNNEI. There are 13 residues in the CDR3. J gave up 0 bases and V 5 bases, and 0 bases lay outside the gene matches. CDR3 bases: TGTGCCAGCAGTCGGGGGGGCTCCTACGAGCAGTACTTC. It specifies CASSRGGSYEQYF.

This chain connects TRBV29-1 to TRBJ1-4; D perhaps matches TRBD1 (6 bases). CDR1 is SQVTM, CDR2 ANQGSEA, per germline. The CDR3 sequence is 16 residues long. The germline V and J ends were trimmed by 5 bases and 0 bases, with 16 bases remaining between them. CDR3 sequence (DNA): TGCAGCGTTAGGGGGGGAGGTATCGCAACTAATGAAAAACTGTTTTTT. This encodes CSVRGGGIATNEKLFF.

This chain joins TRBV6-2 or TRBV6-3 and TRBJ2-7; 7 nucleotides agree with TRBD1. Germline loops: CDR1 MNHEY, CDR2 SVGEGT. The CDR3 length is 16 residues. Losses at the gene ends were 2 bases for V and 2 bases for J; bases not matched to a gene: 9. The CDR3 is CASSYGVTGSPYEQYF. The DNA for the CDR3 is TGTGCCAGCAGTTACGGAGTGACAGGGTCCCCCTACGAGCAGTACTTC.

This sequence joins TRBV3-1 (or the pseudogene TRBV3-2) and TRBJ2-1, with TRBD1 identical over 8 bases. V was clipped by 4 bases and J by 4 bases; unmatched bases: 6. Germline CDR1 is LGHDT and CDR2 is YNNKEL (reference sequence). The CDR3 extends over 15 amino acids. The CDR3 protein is CASSLGTGAYNEQFF. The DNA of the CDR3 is TGTGCCAGCAGCCTCGGGACAGGTGCATACAATGAGCAGTTCTTC.

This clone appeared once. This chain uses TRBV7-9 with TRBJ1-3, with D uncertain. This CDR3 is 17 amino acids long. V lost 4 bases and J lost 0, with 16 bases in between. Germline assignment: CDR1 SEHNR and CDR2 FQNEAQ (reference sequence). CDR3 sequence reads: CASSSNRGRPSGNTIYF. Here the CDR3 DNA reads TGTGCCAGCAGCTCCAATAGAGGGCGGCCCTCTGGAAACACCATATATTTT. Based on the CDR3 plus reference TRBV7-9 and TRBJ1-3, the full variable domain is DTGVSQNPRHKITKRGQNVTFRCDPISEHNRLYWYRQTLGQGPEFLTYFQNEAQLEKSRLLSDRFSAERPKGSFSTLEIQRTEQGDSAMYLCASSSNRGRPSGNTIYFGEGSWLTVV.

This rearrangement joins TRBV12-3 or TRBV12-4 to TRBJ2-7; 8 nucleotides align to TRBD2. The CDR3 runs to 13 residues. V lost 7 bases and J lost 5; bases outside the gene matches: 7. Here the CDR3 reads CASTLAGGNEQYF. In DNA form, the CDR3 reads TGTGCCAGCACCTTGGCGGGGGGCAACGAGCAGTACTTC.

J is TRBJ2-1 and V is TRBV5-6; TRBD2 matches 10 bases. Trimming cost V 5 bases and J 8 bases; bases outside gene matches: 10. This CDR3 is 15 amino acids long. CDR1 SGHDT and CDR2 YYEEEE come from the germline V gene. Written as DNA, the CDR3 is TGTGCCAGCAGTACCCCGGGACTAGCGAGCGATGAGCAGTTCTTC. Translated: CASSTPGLASDEQFF.

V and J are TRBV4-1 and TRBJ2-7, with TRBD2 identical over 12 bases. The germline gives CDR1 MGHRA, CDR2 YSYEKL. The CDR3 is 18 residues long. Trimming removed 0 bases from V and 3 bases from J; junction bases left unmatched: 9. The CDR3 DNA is TGCGCCAGCAGCCAAGATGAGGCTAGCGGGGGGGACAGCTACGAGCAGTACTTC. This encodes CASSQDEASGGDSYEQYF.

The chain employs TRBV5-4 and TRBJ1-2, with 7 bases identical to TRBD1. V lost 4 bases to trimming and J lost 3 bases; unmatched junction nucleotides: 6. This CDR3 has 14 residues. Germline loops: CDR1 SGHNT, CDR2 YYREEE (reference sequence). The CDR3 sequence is CASSPDRLDYGYTF. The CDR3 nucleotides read TGTGCCAGCAGCCCGGACAGGCTGGACTATGGCTACACCTTC. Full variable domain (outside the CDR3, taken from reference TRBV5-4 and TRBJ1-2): ETGVTQSPTHLIKTRGQQVTLRCSSQSGHNTVSWYQQALGQGPQFIFQYYREEENGRGNFPPRFSGLQFPNYSSELNVNALELDDSALYLCASSPDRLDYGYTFGSGTRLTVV.

DNA for the CDR3: TGTGCCAGCAGCTTCGAGGGCACTGAAGCTTTCTTT. Translated, it gives CASSFEGTEAFF. The chain has TRBV5-6 and TRBJ1-1; the D is unclear. This CDR3 contains 12 residues. From germline, CDR1 is SGHDT and CDR2 YYEEEE. V lost 2 bases and J 4 bases, leaving 6 bases between the germline ends.

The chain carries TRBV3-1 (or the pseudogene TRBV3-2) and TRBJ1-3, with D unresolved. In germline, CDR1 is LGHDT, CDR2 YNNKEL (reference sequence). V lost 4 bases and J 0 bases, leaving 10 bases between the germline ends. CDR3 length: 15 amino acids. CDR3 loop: CASSLTPSSGNTIYF. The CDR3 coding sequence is TGTGCCAGCAGCCTAACCCCGAGCTCTGGAAACACCATATATTTT.

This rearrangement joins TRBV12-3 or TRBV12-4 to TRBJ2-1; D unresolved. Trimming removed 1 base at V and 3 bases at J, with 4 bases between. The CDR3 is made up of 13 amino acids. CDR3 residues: CASSLDNYNEQFF. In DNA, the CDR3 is TGTGCCAGCAGTTTAGACAACTACAATGAGCAGTTCTTC.

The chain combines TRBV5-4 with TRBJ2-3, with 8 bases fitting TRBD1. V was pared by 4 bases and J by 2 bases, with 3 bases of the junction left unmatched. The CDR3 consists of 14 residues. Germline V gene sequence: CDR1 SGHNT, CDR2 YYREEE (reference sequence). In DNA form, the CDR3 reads TGTGCCAGCAGCCGGGACAGGAACACAGATACGCAGTATTTT. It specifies CASSRDRNTDTQYF. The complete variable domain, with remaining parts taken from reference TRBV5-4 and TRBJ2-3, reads ETGVTQSPTHLIKTRGQQVTLRCSSQSGHNTVSWYQQALGQGPQFIFQYYREEENGRGNFPPRFSGLQFPNYSSELNVNALELDDSALYLCASSRDRNTDTQYFGPGTRLTVL.

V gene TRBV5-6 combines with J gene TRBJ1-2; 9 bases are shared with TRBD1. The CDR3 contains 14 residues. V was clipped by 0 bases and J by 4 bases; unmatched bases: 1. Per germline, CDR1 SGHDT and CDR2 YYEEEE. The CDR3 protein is CASSLGDRAYGYTF. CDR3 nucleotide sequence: TGTGCCAGCAGCTTGGGGGACAGGGCCTATGGCTACACCTTC.

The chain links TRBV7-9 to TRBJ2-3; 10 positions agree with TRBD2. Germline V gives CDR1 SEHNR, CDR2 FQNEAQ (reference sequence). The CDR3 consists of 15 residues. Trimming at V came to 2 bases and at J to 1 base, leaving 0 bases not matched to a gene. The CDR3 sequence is CASSLLAGGTDTQYF. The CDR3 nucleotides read TGTGCCAGCAGCTTACTAGCGGGGGGCACAGATACGCAGTATTTT. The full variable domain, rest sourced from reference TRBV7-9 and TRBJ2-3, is DTGVSQNPRHKITKRGQNVTFRCDPISEHNRLYWYRQTLGQGPEFLTYFQNEAQLEKSRLLSDRFSAERPKGSFSTLEIQRTEQGDSAMYLCASSLLAGGTDTQYFGPGTRLTVL.

This CDR3 is CASSQEFGAGGRDTQYF. In DNA form, the CDR3 reads TGTGCCAGCAGCCAAGAATTCGGAGCGGGGGGGCGTGATACGCAGTATTTT. This chain joins TRBV4-2 and TRBJ2-3, with 10 bases identical to TRBD2. Losses at the gene ends were 0 bases for V and 6 bases for J; bases not matched to a gene: 9. The germline V gene has CDR1 LGHNA and CDR2 YNFKEQ. CDR3 size: 17 residues.

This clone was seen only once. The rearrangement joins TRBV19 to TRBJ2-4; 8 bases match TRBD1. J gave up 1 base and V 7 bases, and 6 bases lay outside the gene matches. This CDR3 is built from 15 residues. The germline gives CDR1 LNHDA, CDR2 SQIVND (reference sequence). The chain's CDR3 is CASTETGVAKNIQYF. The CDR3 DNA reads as TGTGCCAGTACCGAGACAGGGGTGGCCAAAAACATTCAGTACTTC.